Shown below are 10 T cell receptor beta chains from a single sample sequenced in a study of human T cells and chemical hapten exposure (dated by TCRdb to the early 2020s). The time point label corresponds to: patch test 1, 2 weeks after DPC sensitization. The treatment or condition label, as the study defines it: therapeutic diphenylcyclopropenone sensitization with weekly scalp DPC. The library was built by means of RACE. Instrument on record: NextSeq 500. The public reads were quality trimmed at Q25 with fastp and then assembled into clones with MiXCR by TCRdb, keeping productive beta chains. All rows with the same CDR3 protein become a single entry with the most common DNA and genes. The sample has fewer than 500,000 distinct CDR3 sequences on record, approximately 5.1% of them singletons. 2% to 2.5% of the sample is in the top ten clones. Source: whole blood, taken in connection with sensitization to the hapten diphenylcyclopropenone (DPC). The receptors were gathered from a woman between 45 and 65 years old with alopecia areata. Some clones in this sample may be carry-over from other donors' samples.

This clonotype came up a few times. One end of the junction fails to match germline, which may point to a read error. This chain connects TRBV13 to TRBJ1-1, with D maybe TRBD1 (5 bases). CDR1 is PRHDT, CDR2 FYEKMQ, per germline (reference sequence). This CDR3 is built from 17 residues. The CDR3 DNA sequence: TGTGCCAGCAGCTTGGGGACGGGGAATACAATGAACGCTGAAGCTTTCTTT. It yields the protein CASSLGTGNTMNAEAFF. Based on the CDR3 plus reference TRBV13 and TRBJ1-1, the full variable domain is AAGVIQSPRHLIKEKRETATLKCYPIPRHDTVYWYQQGPGQDPQFLISFYEKMQSDKGSIPDRFSAQQFSDYHSELNMSSLELGDSALYFCASSLGTGNTMNAEAFFGQGTRLTVV.

This clonotype came up many times. V is TRBV4-2 and J is TRBJ1-5; no reliable D call. V dropped 2 bases and J dropped 0 bases, with 11 bases sitting between them. The CDR3 contains 16 residues. Germline CDR1 and CDR2: LGHNA and YNFKEQ. CDR3 region: CASSQFIQISNQPQHF. The CDR3 DNA reads as TGTGCCAGCAGCCAATTTATTCAGATTAGCAATCAGCCCCAGCATTTT.

CDR3 in DNA: TGTGCCAGCAGCCTTGGGGGGGTGTTGGCTTTCTTT. Translating it yields CASSLGGVLAFF. The rearrangement uses TRBV7-2 and TRBJ1-1; D perhaps matches TRBD1 (5 bases). V lost 5 bases, J lost 11 bases, and 15 bases lay in between. Germline CDR1 is SGHTA and CDR2 is FQGNSA. The length of the CDR3 is 12 residues.

The chain has TRBV2 and TRBJ1-2; D remains unclear. V lost 5 bases and J lost 0, with 10 bases in between. This CDR3 comprises 14 residues. CDR1 is SNHLY, CDR2 FYNNEI, per germline. The CDR3 loop reads CASSSGRANYGYTF. The CDR3, as DNA: TGTGCCAGCAGTAGTGGCAGAGCTAACTATGGCTACACCTTC.

This chain joins TRBV14 and TRBJ2-7, with D perhaps TRBD2 (5 bases). The CDR3 has 16 residues. Looked up from germline, CDR1 is SGHDN and CDR2 is FVKESK. The V and J ends lost 5 bases and 4 bases respectively, with 21 bases between them. CDR3: CASSEAASRGGYEQYF. CDR3 sequence (DNA): TGTGCCAGCAGCGAGGCGGCTAGCCGGGGTGGTTACGAGCAGTACTTC.

J is TRBJ1-1 and V is TRBV12-3 or TRBV12-4, with D perhaps matching TRBD1 (5 bases). The ends were cut back, 5 bases at V and 1 base at J, with 11 bases in the middle. This CDR3 is built from 14 residues. The CDR3 loop reads CASSPGQANTEAFF. The CDR3 DNA follows: TGTGCCAGCAGTCCAGGGCAAGCGAACACTGAAGCTTTCTTT.

This clonotype was observed a handful of times. The chain is built from TRBV4-3 and TRBJ1-1; 7 bases align to TRBD1. The V and J ends lost 1 base and 5 bases, in that order; junction bases with no gene match: 4. The CDR3 covers 14 residues. Germline V gene sequence: CDR1 LGHNA, CDR2 YSLEER. The CDR3 sequence is CASSQGTGWTEAFF. CDR3 bases: TGCGCCAGCAGCCAAGGGACAGGTTGGACTGAAGCTTTCTTT.

At least ten counts were recorded for this clonotype. This rearrangement joins TRBV27 to TRBJ2-5; D not certain. This CDR3 is 15 amino acids long. Trimming took off 2 bases at V and 2 bases at J, with 12 bases between the two ends. The V gene's germline CDR1 is MNHEY and CDR2 SMNVEV (reference sequence). The CDR3 DNA follows: TGTGCCAGCAGTTTACGTGTGGACCCACAAGAGACCCAGTACTTC. Translating gives CASSLRVDPQETQYF.

This clonotype appeared a few times. This sequence joins TRBV12-3 or TRBV12-4 and TRBJ1-4, with D uncertain. Trimming took off 4 bases at V and 6 bases at J, with 12 bases between the two ends. The CDR3 is 14 residues long. The CDR3 sequence: CASSWQRYDEKLFF. The CDR3 nucleotides are TGTGCCAGCAGTTGGCAGAGGTACGATGAAAAACTGTTTTTT.

This clonotype came up a few times. The gene calls are TRBV12-3 or TRBV12-4 and TRBJ2-2; 8 bases are shared with TRBD2. This CDR3 is 17 amino acids long. V gave up 5 bases and J gave up 5 bases; unmatched junction bases: 13. The CDR3 sequence: CASSLQAGGRSTGELFF. CDR3 DNA sequence: TGTGCCAGCAGTCTACAGGCGGGGGGTCGGAGTACCGGGGAGCTGTTTTTT.